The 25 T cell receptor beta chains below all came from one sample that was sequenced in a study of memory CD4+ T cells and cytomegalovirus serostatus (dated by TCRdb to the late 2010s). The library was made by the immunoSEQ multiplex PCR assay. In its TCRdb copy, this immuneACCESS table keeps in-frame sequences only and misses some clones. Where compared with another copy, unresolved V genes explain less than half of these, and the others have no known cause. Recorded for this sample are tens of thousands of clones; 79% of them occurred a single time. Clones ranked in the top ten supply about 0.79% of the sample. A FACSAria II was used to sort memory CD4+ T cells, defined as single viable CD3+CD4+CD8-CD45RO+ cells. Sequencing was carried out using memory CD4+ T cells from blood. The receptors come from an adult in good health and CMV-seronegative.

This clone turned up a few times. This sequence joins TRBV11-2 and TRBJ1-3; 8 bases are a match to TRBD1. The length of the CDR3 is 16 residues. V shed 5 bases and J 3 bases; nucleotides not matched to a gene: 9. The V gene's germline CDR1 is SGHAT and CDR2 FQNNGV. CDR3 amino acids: CASSPRQGPNGNTIYF. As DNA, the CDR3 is TGTGCCAGCAGCCCCCGACAGGGGCCCAATGGAAACACCATATATTTT.

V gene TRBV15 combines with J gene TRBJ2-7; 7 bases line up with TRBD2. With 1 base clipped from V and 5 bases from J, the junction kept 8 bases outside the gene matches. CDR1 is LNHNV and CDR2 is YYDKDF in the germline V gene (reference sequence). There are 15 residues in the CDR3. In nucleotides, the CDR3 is TGTGCCACCAGCAGAGCGGGGGGTTGGCCTGACGAGCAGTACTTC. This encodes CATSRAGGWPDEQYF.

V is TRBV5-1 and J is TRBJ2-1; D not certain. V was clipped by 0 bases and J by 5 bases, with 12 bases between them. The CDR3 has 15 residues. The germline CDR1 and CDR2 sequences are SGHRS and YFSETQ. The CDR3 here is CASSLAELANNEQFF. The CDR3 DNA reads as TGCGCCAGCAGCTTGGCGGAACTCGCTAACAATGAGCAGTTCTTC.

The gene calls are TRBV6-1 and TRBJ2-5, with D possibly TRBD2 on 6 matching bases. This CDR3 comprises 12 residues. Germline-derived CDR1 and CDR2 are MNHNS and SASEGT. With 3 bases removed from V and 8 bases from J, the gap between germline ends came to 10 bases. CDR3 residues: CASSEDYRTQYF. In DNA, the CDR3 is TGTGCCAGCAGTGAGGACTATCGAACCCAGTACTTC.

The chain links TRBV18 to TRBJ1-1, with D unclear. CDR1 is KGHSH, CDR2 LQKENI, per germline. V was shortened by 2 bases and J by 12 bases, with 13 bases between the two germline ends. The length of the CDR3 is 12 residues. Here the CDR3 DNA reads TGTGCCAGCTCACCAGACGGACGAGAGACTTTCTTT. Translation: CASSPDGRETFF. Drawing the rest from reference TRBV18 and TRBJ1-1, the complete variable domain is NAGVMQNPRHLVRRRGQEARLRCSPMKGHSHVYWYRQLPEEGLKFMVYLQKENIIDESGMPKERFSAEFPKEGPSILRIQQVVRGDSAAYFCASSPDGRETFFGQGTRLTVV.

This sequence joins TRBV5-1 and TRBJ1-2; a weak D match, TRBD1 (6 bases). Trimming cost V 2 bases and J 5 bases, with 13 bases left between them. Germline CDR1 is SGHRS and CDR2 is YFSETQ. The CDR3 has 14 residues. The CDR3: CASSLLDGQYGYTF. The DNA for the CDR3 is TGCGCCAGCAGCTTACTGGACGGACAGTATGGCTACACCTTC.

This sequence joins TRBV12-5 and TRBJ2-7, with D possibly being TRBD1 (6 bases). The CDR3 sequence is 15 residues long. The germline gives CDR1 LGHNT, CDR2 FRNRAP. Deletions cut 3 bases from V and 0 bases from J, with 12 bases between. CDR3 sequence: CASGLGGWGSYEQYF. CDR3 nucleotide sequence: TGTGCTAGTGGTTTAGGGGGATGGGGCTCCTACGAGCAGTACTTC.

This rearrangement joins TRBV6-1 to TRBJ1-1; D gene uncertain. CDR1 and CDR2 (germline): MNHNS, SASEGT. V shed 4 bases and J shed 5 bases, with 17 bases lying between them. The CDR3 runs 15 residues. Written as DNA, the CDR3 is TGTGCCAGCAGTGTTCAGCCTTTCTTGTATACTGAAGCTTTCTTT. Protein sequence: CASSVQPFLYTEAFF.

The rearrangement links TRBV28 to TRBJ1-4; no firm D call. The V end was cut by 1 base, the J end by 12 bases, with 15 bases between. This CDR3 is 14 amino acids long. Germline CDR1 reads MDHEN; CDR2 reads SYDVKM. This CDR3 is CASSLSGSREELFF. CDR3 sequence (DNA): TGTGCCAGCAGTTTATCGGGGTCTAGGGAAGAACTGTTTTTT.

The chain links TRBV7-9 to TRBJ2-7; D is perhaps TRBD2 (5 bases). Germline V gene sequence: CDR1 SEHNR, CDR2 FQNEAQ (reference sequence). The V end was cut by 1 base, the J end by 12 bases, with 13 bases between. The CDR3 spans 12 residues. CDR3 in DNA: TGTGCCAGCAGCTTAGAAGGGAGAGCAGGGTACTTC. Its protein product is CASSLEGRAGYF.

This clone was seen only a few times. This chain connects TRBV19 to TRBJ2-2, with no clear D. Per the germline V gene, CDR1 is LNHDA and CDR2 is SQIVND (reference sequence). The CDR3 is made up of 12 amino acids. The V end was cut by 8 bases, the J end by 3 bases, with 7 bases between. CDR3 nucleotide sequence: TGTGCCAGTCTAGGTGACACCGGGGAGCTGTTTTTT. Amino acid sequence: CASLGDTGELFF. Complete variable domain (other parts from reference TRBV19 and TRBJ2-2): DGGITQSPKYLFRKEGQNVTLSCEQNLNHDAMYWYRQDPGQGLRLIYYSQIVNDFQKGDIAEGYSVSREKKESFPLTVTSAQKNPTAFYLCASLGDTGELFFGEGSRLTVL.

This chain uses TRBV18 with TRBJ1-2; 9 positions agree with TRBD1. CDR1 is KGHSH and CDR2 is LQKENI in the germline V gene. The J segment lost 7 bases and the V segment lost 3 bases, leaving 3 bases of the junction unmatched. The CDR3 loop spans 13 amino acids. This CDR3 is CASSPGQGSGYTF. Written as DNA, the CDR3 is TGTGCCAGCTCACCGGGACAGGGAAGTGGCTACACCTTC. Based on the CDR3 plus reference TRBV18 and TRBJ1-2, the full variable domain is NAGVMQNPRHLVRRRGQEARLRCSPMKGHSHVYWYRQLPEEGLKFMVYLQKENIIDESGMPKERFSAEFPKEGPSILRIQQVVRGDSAAYFCASSPGQGSGYTFGSGTRLTVV.

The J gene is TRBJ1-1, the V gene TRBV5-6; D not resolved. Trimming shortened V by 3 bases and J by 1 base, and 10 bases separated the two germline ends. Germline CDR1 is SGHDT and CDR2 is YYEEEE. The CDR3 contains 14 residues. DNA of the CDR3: TGTGCCAGCAGCTGGACTACAAGGAACACTGAAGCTTTCTTT. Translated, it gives CASSWTTRNTEAFF. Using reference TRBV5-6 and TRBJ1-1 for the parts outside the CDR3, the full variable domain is DAGVTQSPTHLIKTRGQQVTLRCSPKSGHDTVSWYQQALGQGPQFIFQYYEEEERQRGNFPDRFSGHQFPNYSSELNVNALLLGDSALYLCASSWTTRNTEAFFGQGTRLTVV.

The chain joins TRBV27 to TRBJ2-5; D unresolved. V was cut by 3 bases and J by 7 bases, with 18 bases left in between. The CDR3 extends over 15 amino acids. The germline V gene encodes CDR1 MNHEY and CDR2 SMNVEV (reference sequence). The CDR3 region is CASSFGQTGVGTQYF. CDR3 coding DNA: TGTGCCAGCAGTTTTGGTCAGACTGGGGTTGGGACCCAGTACTTC.

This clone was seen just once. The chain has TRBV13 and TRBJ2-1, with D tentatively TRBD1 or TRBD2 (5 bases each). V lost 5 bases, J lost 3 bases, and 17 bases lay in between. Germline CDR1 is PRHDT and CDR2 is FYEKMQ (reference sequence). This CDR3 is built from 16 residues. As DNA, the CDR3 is TGTGCCAGCAGCAAGGGCCCGGGGCAGGGCTACAATGAGCAGTTCTTC. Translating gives CASSKGPGQGYNEQFF.

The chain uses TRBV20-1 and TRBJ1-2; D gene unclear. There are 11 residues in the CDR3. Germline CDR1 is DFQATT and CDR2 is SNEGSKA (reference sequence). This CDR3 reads CVPAALGGYTF. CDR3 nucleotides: TGCGTACCGGCAGCTCTTGGTGGCTACACCTTC.

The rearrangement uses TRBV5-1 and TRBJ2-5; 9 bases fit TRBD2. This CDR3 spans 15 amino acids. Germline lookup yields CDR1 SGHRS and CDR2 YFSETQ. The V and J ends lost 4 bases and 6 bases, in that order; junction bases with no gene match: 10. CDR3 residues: CASSPVASGEKTQYF. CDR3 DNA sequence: TGCGCCAGCAGCCCGGTGGCTAGCGGGGAGAAGACCCAGTACTTC.

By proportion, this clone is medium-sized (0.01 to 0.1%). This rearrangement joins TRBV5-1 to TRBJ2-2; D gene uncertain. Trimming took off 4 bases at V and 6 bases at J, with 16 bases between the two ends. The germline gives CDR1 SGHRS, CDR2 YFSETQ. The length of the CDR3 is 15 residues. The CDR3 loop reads CASSPGDSVAGELFF. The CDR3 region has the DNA TGCGCCAGCAGCCCTGGAGACTCCGTGGCCGGGGAGCTGTTTTTT.

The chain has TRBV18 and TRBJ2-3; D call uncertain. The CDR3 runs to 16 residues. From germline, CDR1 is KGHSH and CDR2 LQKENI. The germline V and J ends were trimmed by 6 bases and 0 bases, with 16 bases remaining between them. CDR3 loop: CASSHGDTISTDTQYF. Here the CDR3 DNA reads TGTGCCAGCTCGCATGGTGACACGATTAGCACAGATACGCAGTATTTT.

CDR3 DNA: TGTGCCAGCAGATATGAAGTCTCCTATGGCTACACCTTC. Amino acids: CASRYEVSYGYTF. This sequence joins TRBV6-5 and TRBJ1-2, with D hard to call. The CDR3 is 13 residues long. The germline CDR1 and CDR2 sequences are MNHEY and SVGAGI. V was trimmed by 6 bases and J by 4 bases, leaving 12 bases between them.

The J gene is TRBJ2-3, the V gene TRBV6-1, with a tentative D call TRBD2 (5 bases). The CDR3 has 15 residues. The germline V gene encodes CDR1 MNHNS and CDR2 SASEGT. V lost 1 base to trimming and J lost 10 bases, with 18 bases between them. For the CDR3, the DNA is TGTGCCAGCAGTGAAGGTCTCCCCGAGGGTCACGCGCAGTATTTT. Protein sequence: CASSEGLPEGHAQYF.

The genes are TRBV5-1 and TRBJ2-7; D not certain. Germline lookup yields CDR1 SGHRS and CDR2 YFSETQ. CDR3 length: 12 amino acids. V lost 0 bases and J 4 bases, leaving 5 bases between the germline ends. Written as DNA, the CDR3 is TGCGCCAGCAGCTTGGTGGGGTACGAGCAGTACTTC. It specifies CASSLVGYEQYF.

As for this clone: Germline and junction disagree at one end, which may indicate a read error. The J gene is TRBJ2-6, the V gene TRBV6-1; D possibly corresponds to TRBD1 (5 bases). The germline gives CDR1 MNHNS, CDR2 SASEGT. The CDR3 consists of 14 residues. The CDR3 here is CATSTVSGANVLAF. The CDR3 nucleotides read TGTGCCACCTCTACGGTCTCTGGGGCCAACGTCCTGGCTTTC.

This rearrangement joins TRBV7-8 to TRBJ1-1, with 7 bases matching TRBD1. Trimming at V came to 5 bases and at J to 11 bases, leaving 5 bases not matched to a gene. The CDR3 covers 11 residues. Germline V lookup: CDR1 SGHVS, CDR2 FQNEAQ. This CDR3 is CASSTGVQAFF. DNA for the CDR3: TGTGCCAGCAGCACAGGGGTACAGGCTTTCTTT. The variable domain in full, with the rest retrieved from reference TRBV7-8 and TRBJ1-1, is GAGVSQSPRYKVAKRGQDVALRCDPISGHVSLFWYQQALGQGPEFLTYFQNEAQLDKSGLPSDRFFAERPEGSVSTLKIQRTQQEDSAVYLCASSTGVQAFFGQGTRLTVV.

The CDR3 reads CASSPQGTDTQYF. The CDR3 nucleotides read TGTGCCAGCTCACCGCAGGGCACAGATACGCAGTATTTT. V is TRBV18 and J is TRBJ2-3, with no clear D. This CDR3 comprises 13 residues. The germline CDR1 and CDR2 sequences are KGHSH and LQKENI. Trimming shortened V by 3 bases and J by 1 base, and 5 bases separated the two germline ends.